Described below is a single T cell receptor (beta chain) sequence and its context. Data came from immunoSEQ multiplex PCR; TCRdb stores just in-frame clones and leaves some out. The profile covers fewer than 350,000 clones, with about 90% appearing a single time and about 12% taken by the ten largest. The data originate from a study of blood T cell repertoires in COVID-19. The sequence derives from a woman between 25 and 40 years old with COVID-19, enrolled during active disease. The sequenced material came from peripheral blood.

The DNA of the CDR3 is TGTGCCAGCAGCAGGGGAAGACAGGATCCAGGGGAGACCCAGTACTTC. It yields the protein CASSRGRQDPGETQYF. This rearrangement joins TRBV21-1 to TRBJ2-5; the table gives TRBD1 as D, unverified against the DNA. TRBV21-1 is shown as a pseudogene. The length of the CDR3 is 16 residues.